This T cell receptor (beta chain) was recorded in a study of blood T cell repertoires in COVID-19 (TCRdb year 2020). As for the study more broadly: Collaborator samples came from the United States, Italy and Spain and covered acute and convalescent phases of COVID-19. A de-identified subject ID, COVID-19 status, age in years and sex were almost always included in the sample metadata. Samples came from the ongoing ImmuneRACE study (first 160 participants) plus 1,254 subjects from 6 global collaborators. HLA class I and class II types, where available, came from metadata supplied by the sample provider rather than from assay-based typing. The dataset comprised deeply sampled blood TCRbeta repertoires from subjects exposed to, actively infected with, or recovered from COVID-19. The material from the prospective study consisted of cDNA or gDNA derived from T cells, B-cell-depleted T cells, or PBMCs. The repertoires were made available in a free public database intended to serve as a resource for research on the immune response to SARS-CoV-2. What the work shows at the level of the full study, not this receptor alone: Clinical and demographic metadata were provided uncurated, with the amount varying by source and participant.

The immunoSEQ Assay, a bias-controlled multiplex PCR, was used to amplify TCRbeta CDR3 regions from genomic DNA. The authors' pipeline ran thus. The number of nucleated cells in each sample was estimated by amplification of reference gene primers within the assay. To quantify the absolute abundance of each unique TCRbeta CDR3 rearrangement, sequence reads were collapsed and filtered. For each sample, productive Simpson clonality was calculated by taking the square root of Simpson's diversity index across productive rearrangements. TCRdb stores this immuneACCESS table with in-frame sequences only. Part of the clones is absent; in the studies checked, under half of the shortfall reflects unresolved V genes, and no reason is known for the rest. The V and J calls and clone size are taken from that table; D and trimming were inferred from the DNA. This sample gives almost 100,000 clones in total; roughly 86% of them show up just once. About a tenth of the sample rests with the top ten.

Worth noting for this clone: This clone's antigen is unknown. Base qualities are not at hand, and no much larger clone is one base apart.

Trimming removed 0 bases from V and 0 bases from J, leaving 15 bases between the germline ends. The CDR3 runs 17 residues from the cysteine to the phenylalanine. CDR3 DNA only is kept here, 51 bases in frame from base 1. CDR1 and CDR2 (MNHEY, SMNVEV) derive from the germline V gene (reference sequence). The collaborating institutions used their own protocols to collect whole blood in K2EDTA tubes. For TCRbeta analysis, collaborator samples were shipped as frozen whole blood, as isolated PBMCs, or as DNA extracted from either sample type. In this chain, TRBV27 is recombined with TRBJ2-7; no confident D gene assignment can be made. This TCR derives from a man aged 45-65 years with acute or convalescent COVID-19. The sequenced sample consisted of peripheral blood. This receptor carries the CDR3 CASSLSSGLGVSYEQYF. The DNA sequence is given as TGTGCCAGCAGTTTATCTTCGGGTCTGGGTGTCTCCTACGAGCAGTACTTC.